Sequencing of this TCR delta chain was carried out in a study of DNA immune sequencing with unique molecular identifiers (dated by TCRdb to about 2020). Describing the broader study: gammadelta T cells were enriched from buffy coats using immunomagnetic cell separation, and their genomic DNA was sequenced. The method was validated on synthetic reference molecules and on blood samples from healthy individuals. To compare enriched with non-enriched material, roughly 100 ng of enriched gammadelta T-cell DNA and roughly 1 ug of non-enriched PBMC DNA were sequenced. Healthy individuals were used as donors, and sorted peripheral blood gammadelta T cells were profiled from some 11 of these donors. Fluorescence-activated cell sorting was used to enrich gammadelta T cells from the PBMC of nine to ten healthy individuals. The study developed and validated an ultrasensitive DNA-based TRD repertoire sequencing method using PCR-introduced unique molecular identifiers.

The study at large found these results: Among clonotypes from healthy donors, the most common TRD rearrangement was TRDV2 paired with TRDJ1. Novel TRD sequences not targeted by the primers cannot be detected by the primer-based approach. Variation in TRD repertoire diversity was observed between healthy donors, with several donors found to be highly oligoclonal, in that the top 5 clonotypes exceeded half of productive molecules.

Only a few counts were recorded for this clone. The target of this receptor is not known. It is likely a read error: a sequence one base away is far more abundant. The sample contains more than one DNA sequence encoding this CDR3. From cysteine to phenylalanine, the CDR3 is 14 amino acids long. Only the CDR3 region is kept as DNA, spanning 42 bases read in frame from base 1. Taken from the germline V gene, the CDR1 and CDR2 loops are GEAIGNYY and EKD. Library generation was performed with multiplex PCR. A 32-plex assay with primers for all 8 TRDV and 4 TRDJ genes covering the CDR3 was used to amplify genomic DNA. A 12-nucleotide UMI was introduced during around 3 barcoding PCR cycles, after which a second PCR was performed with Illumina adapter primers. Libraries were purified with AMPure XP beads and quality-checked on a Fragment Analyzer with the HS NGS Fragment kit. The sequencing was run with an Illumina MiniSeq mid-output kit, including about 20% PhiX, and 150 cycles of paired-end reads. From the authors' description of their analysis: MIGEC version 1.2.9 was used to process the reads, grouping the reads by UMI and building error-corrected consensus sequences. Modified VDJtools version 1.2.1 scripts and the tcR R package were used for post-processing. TCRdb reprocessed the public reads with the caller CATT; rows with the same DNA were merged afterwards. TCRdb, not the original authors, processed these V and J calls. Here the sample has under 6,000 delta-chain clones; roughly 10% occur a single time. The ten most abundant clones make up around 53% of the sample.

The receptor's source is a human donor in good health. This receptor chain uses TRDV2 and TRDJ1, with no reliable assignment of the D segment. The sequenced material came from gamma-delta T cells enriched from blood buffy coat, or unenriched PBMCs (not recorded which). The DNA reads TGTGCCTGTGACACCGTCGCGCTACCCGATAAACTCATTTTT. Translated, this gives CACDTVALPDKLIF.